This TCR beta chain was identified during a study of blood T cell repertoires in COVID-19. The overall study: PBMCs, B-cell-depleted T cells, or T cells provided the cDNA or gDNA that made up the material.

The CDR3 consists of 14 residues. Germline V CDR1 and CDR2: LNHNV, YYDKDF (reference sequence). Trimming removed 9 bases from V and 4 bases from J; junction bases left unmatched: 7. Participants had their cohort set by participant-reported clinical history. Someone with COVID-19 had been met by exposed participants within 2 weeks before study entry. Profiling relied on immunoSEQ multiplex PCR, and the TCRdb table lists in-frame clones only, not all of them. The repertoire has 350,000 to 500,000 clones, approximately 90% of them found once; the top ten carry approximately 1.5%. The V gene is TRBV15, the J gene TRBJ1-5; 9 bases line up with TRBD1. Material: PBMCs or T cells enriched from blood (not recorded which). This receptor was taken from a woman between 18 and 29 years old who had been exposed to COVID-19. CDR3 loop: CATQTGGSNQPQHF. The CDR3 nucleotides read TGTGCCACGCAAACAGGGGGCTCTAATCAGCCCCAGCATTTT.